The sample holds one count of the clone carrying this T cell receptor (beta chain). This specimen comes from a study of blood T cell repertoires in COVID-19. Assay: immunoSEQ multiplex PCR; the TCRdb copy retains only in-frame clones and omits some. The table lists about 87,000 clones, about 79% of them singletons. The V end was cut by 1 base, the J end by 8 bases, with 8 bases between. This CDR3 is built from 12 residues. Germline lookup yields CDR1 SEHNR and CDR2 FQNEAQ (reference sequence). Material for sequencing was peripheral blood. The source of this sequence is a woman aged 45 to 65 with acute or convalescent COVID-19. V is TRBV7-9 and J is TRBJ1-1; no firm D call. The CDR3 protein is CASSLEAGEAFF. The CDR3 DNA reads as TGTGCCAGCAGCTTAGAGGCAGGAGAAGCTTTCTTT.